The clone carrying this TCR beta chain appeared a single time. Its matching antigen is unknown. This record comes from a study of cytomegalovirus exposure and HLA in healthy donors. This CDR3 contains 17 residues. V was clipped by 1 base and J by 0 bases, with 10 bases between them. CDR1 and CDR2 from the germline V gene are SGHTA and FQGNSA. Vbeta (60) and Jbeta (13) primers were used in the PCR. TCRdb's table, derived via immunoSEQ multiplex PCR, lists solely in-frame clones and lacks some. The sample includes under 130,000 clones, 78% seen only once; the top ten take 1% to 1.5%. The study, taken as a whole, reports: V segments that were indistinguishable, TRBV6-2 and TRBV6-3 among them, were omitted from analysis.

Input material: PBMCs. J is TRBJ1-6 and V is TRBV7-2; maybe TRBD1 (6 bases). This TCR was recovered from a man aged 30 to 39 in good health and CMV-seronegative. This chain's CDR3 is CASSLGGPGSYNSPLHF. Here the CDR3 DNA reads TGTGCCAGCAGCTTAGGGGGGCCTGGCTCCTATAATTCACCCCTCCACTTT.